Below, 32 T cell receptor beta chains from the same sample are listed, as sequenced in a study of T cell clonality in common variable immunodeficiency. The method was immunoSEQ multiplex PCR; TCRdb's version includes in-frame clones alone and lacks a portion of them. This sample comprises roughly 52,000 clones, none seen once only. The source material was peripheral blood mononuclear cells. Receptors were obtained from a person between 18 and 75 years old in good health.

This clone was seen repeatedly, ten times or more. The CDR3 extends 3 residues past the end of the read, so its final part is completed from the germline J gene. V gene TRBV30 combines with J gene TRBJ1-4; D ambiguous. CDR3 length: 13 residues. The germline gives CDR1 GTSNPN, CDR2 SVGIG (reference sequence). Between the trimmed V and J ends, which lost 8 bases and 0 bases, there was a span of 10 bases. The covered CDR3 bases are TGTGCCGCCGTAGTTGCAACTAATGAAAAA. Encoded protein: CAAVVATNEK. The entire CDR3 reads CAAVVATNEKLFF.

The sample holds many counts of this clone. Coverage ceases 3 residues before the CDR3 finishes, and the germline J gene fills in the end. The chain recombines TRBV5-4 with TRBJ2-1; 8 nucleotides match TRBD2. The length of the CDR3 is 16 residues. V was clipped by 4 bases and J by 6 bases; unmatched bases: 12. Looked up from germline, CDR1 is SGHNT and CDR2 is YYREEE (reference sequence). The DNA read from the CDR3 is TGTGCCAGCAGCGGTTCCGGGACTAGGGTTCCCAATGAG. Translated: CASSGSGTRVPNE. The whole CDR3 is CASSGSGTRVPNEQFF.

In its sample, this clone was seen many times. The observed sequence ends 3 residues before the CDR3 terminus, with the missing tail filled in from the germline J gene. This chain connects TRBV7-8 to TRBJ2-3; TRBD2 matches at 14 bases. Trimming took 5 bases from V and 8 from J; bases not matched to a gene: 9. The CDR3 covers 16 residues. Germline CDR1 reads SGHVS; CDR2 reads FQNEAQ. The CDR3 sequence is CASSPLRGLAGVTQYF. The covered CDR3 bases are TGTGCCAGCAGCCCCCTACGGGGACTAGCGGGAGTTACG.

CDR3 in amino acids: CSARDHGRYGYTF. The DNA read from the CDR3 is TGCAGTGCTAGAGATCATGGCCGATATGGC. The chain couples TRBV20-1 to TRBJ1-2; D gene ambiguous. Sequencing ends 3 residues short of the CDR3 end; the germline J gene provides the rest. The CDR3 spans 13 residues. Trimming left V 0 bases short and J 5 bases short, with 10 bases between. Germline CDR1 reads DFQATT; CDR2 reads SNEGSKA (reference sequence).

Of note for this clone: The read is 3 residues too short to cover the CDR3 end, so that end is filled in from the germline J gene. This chain uses TRBV5-1 with TRBJ2-3; 8 bases match TRBD2. Germline V lookup: CDR1 SGHRS, CDR2 YFSETQ. The CDR3 covers 14 residues. The DNA read from the CDR3 is TGCGCGTCCCGTCCGGGACTAGACGCAGATACG. The encoded protein is CASRPGLDADT. The CDR3 in its entirety is CASRPGLDADTQYF.

This clone was counted at least ten times. The read terminates 3 residues before the CDR3 end, so the remaining end is supplied by the germline J gene. The genes are TRBV30 and TRBJ1-4, with 11 bases identical to TRBD1. Germline loops: CDR1 GTSNPN, CDR2 SVGIG (reference sequence). The V gene end was trimmed by 5 bases and the J gene end by 5 bases; junction bases not matched to a gene: 4. The CDR3 contains 14 residues. The covered CDR3 bases are TGTGCCTGGGGCAGGGACAGGGGGAATGAAAAA. Its protein product is CAWGRDRGNEK. The entire CDR3 protein reads CAWGRDRGNEKLFF.

This clone was counted at least ten times. Sequence at one end of the junction differs from germline and may be a read error. The read ends 3 residues early relative to the CDR3; the germline J gene fills the gap. V gene TRBV4-2 combines with J gene TRBJ1-4; no firm D call. The CDR3 is 15 amino acids. In germline, CDR1 is LGHNA, CDR2 YNFKEQ. The CDR3 sequence is CASSQDKGWNEKLFF. CDR3 DNA, as far as it was read: TGCGCCAGCAGCCAAGATAAGGGTTGGAATGAAAAA.

This clone occurred many times. With the read ending 3 residues before the CDR3 end, the germline J gene is used to fill in that end. The chain joins TRBV5-1 to TRBJ2-2; 12 nucleotides agree with TRBD2. Trimming at V came to 0 bases and at J to 5 bases, leaving 2 bases not matched to a gene. The CDR3 sequence is 16 residues long. Germline V lookup: CDR1 SGHRS, CDR2 YFSETQ. The CDR3 here is CASSLALAGGTGELFF. CDR3 DNA, as far as it was read: TGCGCCAGCAGCTTGGCTCTAGCGGGAGGGACCGGGGAG.

This clone occurred a few times. The sequence runs out 3 residues before the end of the CDR3; the remainder is reconstructed from the germline J gene. V and J are TRBV19 and TRBJ2-1; no clear D gene. Trimming removed 3 bases from V and 7 bases from J, with 10 bases in between. Germline V gene data show CDR1 as LNHDA and CDR2 as SQIVND (reference sequence). The CDR3 loop spans 13 amino acids. CDR3 loop: CASSISRRNEQFF. CDR3 bases read: TGTGCCAGTAGTATCTCTCGTCGGAATGAG.

There are many counts of this clone. The CDR3 end lies 3 residues beyond the end of the read and is filled in from the germline J gene. The chain has TRBV30 and TRBJ2-6, with D tentatively TRBD2 (5 bases). Germline CDR1 reads GTSNPN; CDR2 reads SVGIG (reference sequence). Trimming left V 3 bases short and J 0 bases short, with 6 bases between. This CDR3 comprises 14 residues. The CDR3 region is CAWRRVSGANVLTF. The sequenced CDR3 bases are TGTGCCTGGAGGAGGGTCTCTGGGGCCAACGTC.

At least ten counts were recorded for this clone. The CDR3 bases that were read are TGTGCCAGTAAACACAAGGGACAGAACCAAGAGACC. It yields the protein CASKHKGQNQET. The entire CDR3 sequence reads CASKHKGQNQETQYF. The chain is built from TRBV19 and TRBJ2-5; 7 nucleotides agree with TRBD1. The read finishes 3 residues shy of the CDR3 end, and the germline J gene is used to complete it. Germline V gene lookup returns CDR1 LNHDA and CDR2 SQIVND (reference sequence). V shed 7 bases and J 0 bases; nucleotides not matched to a gene: 8. There are 15 residues in the CDR3.

There are many counts of this clone. The CDR3 sequence: CASSLGRPGLAGDNIQYF. The CDR3 bases that were read are TGTGCCAGCTCACTGGGGAGGCCGGGACTAGCGGGAGATAACATT. This chain joins TRBV18 and TRBJ2-4; 14 bases match TRBD2. The read gets to within 3 residues of the CDR3 end, and the germline J gene fills in the rest. The CDR3 covers 18 residues. Germline V CDR1 and CDR2: KGHSH, LQKENI. Trimming cost V 4 bases and J 7 bases; bases outside gene matches: 12.

About this clone: The read ends 3 residues before the CDR3 terminus; that terminus is restored from the germline J gene. V usage is TRBV19 and J usage is TRBJ1-6; D gene uncertain. In germline, CDR1 is LNHDA, CDR2 SQIVND (reference sequence). Deletions cut 7 bases from V and 9 bases from J, with 13 bases between. CDR3 length: 13 amino acids. CDR3 loop: CASTPGGISPLHF. The DNA read from the CDR3 is TGTGCCAGTACCCCAGGTGGTATTTCACCC. The complete variable domain, with remaining parts taken from reference TRBV19 and TRBJ1-6, reads DGGITQSPKYLFRKEGQNVTLSCEQNLNHDAMYWYRQDPGQGLRLIYYSQIVNDFQKGDIAEGYSVSREKKESFPLTVTSAQKNPTAFYLCASTPGGISPLHFGNGTRLTVT.

This clone was recorded a few times. The read terminates 3 residues ahead of where the CDR3 ends, so the germline J gene completes it. The chain uses TRBV11-3 and TRBJ2-1; 10 bases align to TRBD2. The germline V gene has CDR1 SGHNT and CDR2 YENEEA. V trimming: 5 bases; J trimming: 3 bases; junction bases outside the gene matches: 4. This CDR3 region has 15 residues. The chain's CDR3 is CASSPGLAVYNEQFF. Partial CDR3 DNA: TGTGCCAGCAGCCCAGGACTAGCGGTCTACAATGAG.

This clone was seen repeatedly, ten times or more. The read gets to within 3 residues of the CDR3 end, and the germline J gene fills in the rest. V gene TRBV13 combines with J gene TRBJ2-3; TRBD1 is a possible D gene (7 bases). The CDR3 is made up of 17 amino acids. V was trimmed by 0 bases and J by 2 bases, leaving 15 bases between them. Germline loops: CDR1 PRHDT, CDR2 FYEKMQ (reference sequence). CDR3: CASSLGKPGGPTDTQYF. The part of the CDR3 DNA that was read is TGTGCCAGCAGCTTAGGTAAACCAGGGGGGCCCACAGATACG.

On this clone itself: The read gets to within 3 residues of the CDR3 end, and the germline J gene fills in the rest. J is TRBJ2-1 and V is TRBV7-9; 7 nucleotides match TRBD2. CDR1 is SEHNR and CDR2 is FQNEAQ in the germline V gene (reference sequence). V dropped 1 base and J dropped 6; count of bases not matched to a gene: 6. The CDR3 is made up of 15 amino acids. CDR3 DNA (partial): TGTGCCAGCAGCTTAGGTCGGGCGGGAGTCAATGAG. The encoded protein is CASSLGRAGVNE. The full CDR3 protein reads CASSLGRAGVNEQFF.

This clone was detected many times. The read stops 3 residues short of the end of the CDR3; the missing end is completed from the germline J gene. J is TRBJ2-1 and V is TRBV19, with TRBD1 identical over 8 bases. Germline loops: CDR1 LNHDA, CDR2 SQIVND (reference sequence). The CDR3 is made up of 17 amino acids. With 4 bases clipped from V and 5 bases from J, the junction kept 13 bases outside the gene matches. CDR3 loop: CASSRDRGPSGDNEQFF. The DNA read from the CDR3 is TGTGCCAGTAGTAGAGACAGGGGCCCGTCTGGGGACAATGAG.

Notes on this clone: The sequence runs out 3 residues before the end of the CDR3; the remainder is reconstructed from the germline J gene. This rearrangement joins TRBV19 to TRBJ2-3, with a weak D call TRBD1 (6 bases). The germline V gene has CDR1 LNHDA and CDR2 SQIVND (reference sequence). The CDR3 is made up of 16 amino acids. This chain's CDR3 is CASSTTGSYSNQPQYF. CDR3 bases read: TGTGCCAGTAGTACCACAGGGAGTTATAGCAATCAGCCG.

In this sample, this clone turned up many times. The CDR3 end is not reached by the read, which stops 3 residues before it; the germline J gene fills it in. The chain uses TRBV7-3 and TRBJ2-2, with D possibly TRBD1 on 6 matching bases. CDR3 length: 15 amino acids. Trimming shortened V by 5 bases and J by 3 bases, and 13 bases separated the two germline ends. Germline V lookup: CDR1 SGHTA, CDR2 FQGTGA. The DNA read from the CDR3 is TGTGCCAGCAGCCGAGAGGGGGATTACACCGGGGAG. This codes for CASSREGDYTGE. The entire CDR3 protein reads CASSREGDYTGELFF.

The sample holds many counts of this clone. The read gets to within 3 residues of the CDR3 end, and the germline J gene fills in the rest. The V and J genes are TRBV9 and TRBJ1-2; D unclear. This CDR3 region has 12 residues. Trimming pared 4 bases from V and 4 bases from J, leaving 8 bases between. The germline V gene encodes CDR1 SGDLS and CDR2 YYNGEE. The CDR3 spells CASSSDFYGYTF. The DNA read from the CDR3 is TGTGCCAGCAGCTCAGACTTCTATGGC.

This clone was seen at least ten times. CDR3 bases read: TGTGCCAGCAGTTTCCTGGGGCTACAGGTCTCCTACGAG. Protein product: CASSFLGLQVSYE. The whole CDR3 protein reads CASSFLGLQVSYEQYF. The chain is built from TRBV2 and TRBJ2-7; D perhaps matches TRBD1 (5 bases). The read gets to within 3 residues of the CDR3 end, and the germline J gene fills in the rest. The CDR3 is 16 residues long. Deletions cut 5 bases from V and 0 bases from J, with 17 bases between. Germline lookup yields CDR1 SNHLY and CDR2 FYNNEI. The variable domain in full, completed from reference TRBV2 and TRBJ2-7, reads EPEVTQTPSHQVTQMGQEVILRCVPISNHLYFYWYRQILGQKVEFLVSFYNNEISEKSEIFDDQFSVERPDGSNFTLKIRSTKLEDSAMYFCASSFLGLQVSYEQYFGPGTRLTVT.

The sample holds many counts of this clone. The CDR3 end falls 3 residues outside the read, so it is completed with the germline J gene. V usage is TRBV10-3 and J usage is TRBJ2-2, with 9 bases matching TRBD1. Germline trimming cut 3 bases from V and 5 bases from J; bases unmatched to any gene: 7. The CDR3 totals 16 residues. Germline V gene sequence: CDR1 ENHRY, CDR2 SYGVKD. This CDR3 is CAISDERTGETGELFF. CDR3 DNA, as far as it was read: TGTGCCATCAGTGACGAACGGACAGGGGAAACCGGGGAG.

The table lists this clone with many counts. The CDR3 is cut off 3 residues early in the read; its end comes from the germline J gene. The gene calls are TRBV2 and TRBJ1-1; tentative D call: TRBD1 (5 bases). Between the trimmed V and J ends, which lost 6 bases and 3 bases, there was a span of 14 bases. Germline V gene data show CDR1 as SNHLY and CDR2 as FYNNEI. There are 14 residues in the CDR3. The covered CDR3 bases are TGTGCCAGCAGCGGGAAAGGGGCGCACACTGAA. This encodes CASSGKGAHTE. The full CDR3 protein reads CASSGKGAHTEAFF.

This clone appeared many times. The read falls 3 residues short of the CDR3 end, and the missing part is taken from the germline J gene. V is TRBV29-1 and J is TRBJ2-7; D remains ambiguous. The V gene's germline CDR1 is SQVTM and CDR2 ANQGSEA. V shed 1 base and J shed 3 bases, with 7 bases lying between them. This CDR3 has 12 amino acids. CDR3 DNA, as far as it was read: TGCAGCGTTGAAGTCAGAGGCTACGAG. This codes for CSVEVRGYE. The complete CDR3 reads CSVEVRGYEQYF.

As concerns this clone: The CDR3 is cut off 3 residues early in the read; its end comes from the germline J gene. The chain is built from TRBV20-1 and TRBJ2-5; tentatively, D is TRBD1 (6 bases). CDR3 length: 11 residues. The germline V gene encodes CDR1 DFQATT and CDR2 SNEGSKA (reference sequence). CDR3 DNA (partial): TGCACCGCCCAGGGGCATGAGACC. Translated, it gives CTAQGHET. The complete CDR3 protein is CTAQGHETQYF.

The table lists this clone with many counts. Partial CDR3 DNA: TGCAGTGCTAGGTGGGGACTAGCGGGAGAACTCACCTACAATGAG. It codes for CSARWGLAGELTYNE. From start to end, the CDR3 is CSARWGLAGELTYNEQFF. The chain has TRBV20-1 and TRBJ2-1; 14 bases match TRBD2. The CDR3 is cut off 3 residues early in the read; its end comes from the germline J gene. V lost 3 bases, J lost 2 bases, and 9 bases stayed unmatched. The CDR3 totals 18 residues. The germline CDR1 and CDR2 sequences are DFQATT and SNEGSKA (reference sequence).

This clone was detected many times. With the read ending 3 residues before the CDR3 end, the germline J gene is used to fill in that end. This rearrangement joins TRBV7-8 to TRBJ1-6, with TRBD1 matching over 11 bases. V shed 1 base, J shed 9 bases, and the junction held 2 bases outside the gene matches. From germline, CDR1 is SGHVS and CDR2 FQNEAQ. CDR3 size: 15 residues. The CDR3 reads CASSLGTGGGSPLHF. The sequenced CDR3 bases are TGTGCCAGCAGCTTAGGGACAGGGGGCGGTTCACCC.

This clone has ten or more counts. The read terminates 3 residues ahead of where the CDR3 ends, so the germline J gene completes it. This sequence joins TRBV7-2 and TRBJ1-2; tentative D call: TRBD1 (5 bases). The CDR3 length is 11 residues. Germline V lookup: CDR1 SGHTA, CDR2 FQGNSA. Trimming cost V 6 bases and J 5 bases, with 7 bases left between them. The CDR3 DNA, read in part, is TGTGCCAGCAGACCAGGGTATGGC. Its translation is CASRPGYG. The CDR3, in full, reads CASRPGYGYTF.

For this clone: The read halts 3 residues ahead of the CDR3 end, with the missing end drawn from the germline J gene. The chain recombines TRBV5-1 with TRBJ2-5; a possible D gene is TRBD2 (5 bases). Trimming cost V 0 bases and J 5 bases, with 14 bases left between them. Per germline, CDR1 SGHRS and CDR2 YFSETQ. This CDR3 region has 15 residues. The CDR3 is CASSLARQSGETQYF. The CDR3 DNA, read in part, is TGCGCCAGCAGCTTGGCCCGTCAGTCGGGGGAGACC.

This clone was seen ten or more times. The read halts 3 residues ahead of the CDR3 end, with the missing end drawn from the germline J gene. The chain uses TRBV9 and TRBJ2-3; 7 bases map to TRBD2. The CDR3 spans 15 residues. The V gene end was trimmed by 0 bases and the J gene end by 6 bases; junction bases not matched to a gene: 7. Germline-derived CDR1 and CDR2 are SGDLS and YYNGEE. The sequenced part of the CDR3 DNA is TGTGCCAGCAGCGTAGGGGCGGGAGCCTCTGATACG. Amino acids: CASSVGAGASDT. The complete CDR3 protein is CASSVGAGASDTQYF.

The sample holds many counts of this clone. The sequenced fragment ends 3 residues before the CDR3 boundary, so the rest is inferred from the germline J gene. This chain uses TRBV19 with TRBJ2-3, with D tentatively TRBD2 (5 bases). This CDR3 is 15 amino acids long. V was shortened by 7 bases and J by 1 base, with 15 bases between the two germline ends. Germline lookup yields CDR1 LNHDA and CDR2 SQIVND (reference sequence). Partial CDR3 DNA: TGTGCCAGTACCGGTCCCGGGGAAGGCACAGATACG. Translating it yields CASTGPGEGTDT. The CDR3 in its entirety is CASTGPGEGTDTQYF.

This clone was picked up many times. The observed sequence ends 3 residues before the CDR3 terminus, with the missing tail filled in from the germline J gene. The rearrangement uses TRBV20-1 and TRBJ2-2, with 8 bases aligning to TRBD2. This CDR3 is 14 amino acids long. The germline gives CDR1 DFQATT, CDR2 SNEGSKA (reference sequence). V lost 6 bases to trimming and J lost 4 bases; unmatched junction nucleotides: 7. The chain's CDR3 is CSASHLAGTGELFF. CDR3 DNA, as far as it was read: TGCAGTGCCTCTCACCTAGCGGGCACCGGGGAG.